This entry lists 20 T cell receptor beta chains sequenced from one sample in a study of control samples from healthy donors and cancer patients. Sequenced by immunoSEQ multiplex PCR; TCRdb stores in-frame clones only, minus some. The data show 170,000 or so clones, over 85% seen once. The sequencing input was blood. These receptors were obtained from a woman in her forties in good health.

The V call is TRBV7-2, the J call TRBJ1-2; 7 nucleotides agree with TRBD1. Germline V gene lookup returns CDR1 SGHTA and CDR2 FQGNSA. V was clipped by 1 base and J by 2 bases; unmatched bases: 10. CDR3 length: 17 residues. The CDR3 DNA is TGTGCCAGCAGCTTAGACCAAGACAGGGCCCTAAACTATGGCTACACCTTC. It encodes CASSLDQDRALNYGYTF.

The chain links TRBV14 to TRBJ1-6; D is possibly TRBD1 (6 bases). Germline-derived CDR1 and CDR2 are SGHDN and FVKESK. V lost 0 bases and J lost 0, with 12 bases in between. This CDR3 is built from 18 residues. CDR3 DNA: TGTGCCAGCAGCCAAGATCGGGGGGCTCCCTCCTATAATTCACCCCTCCACTTT. Amino acids: CASSQDRGAPSYNSPLHF.

The CDR3 sequence: CASSSDPQAGYGYTF. In DNA form, the CDR3 reads TGTGCCAGCAGCTCCGATCCCCAGGCAGGTTATGGCTACACCTTC. This chain joins TRBV7-3 and TRBJ1-2; D ambiguous. The germline CDR1 and CDR2 sequences are SGHTA and FQGTGA. This CDR3 has 15 residues. Trimming shortened V by 4 bases and J by 5 bases, and 17 bases separated the two germline ends.

This chain joins TRBV7-2 and TRBJ2-7; no clear D gene. This CDR3 has 15 amino acids. Germline CDR1 SGHTA, CDR2 FQGNSA. V was shortened by 1 base and J by 6 bases, with 16 bases between the two germline ends. The CDR3 nucleotides are TGTGCCAGCAGCTTAGTACCGCTAGAAGGCCTCGAGCAGTACTTC. Its protein product is CASSLVPLEGLEQYF.

The genes are TRBV18 and TRBJ1-1; tentative D call: TRBD1 (6 bases). CDR3 length equals 14 residues. V gave up 5 bases and J gave up 3 bases, with 13 bases separating them. CDR1 KGHSH and CDR2 LQKENI come from the germline V gene. The DNA of the CDR3 is TGTGCCAGCTCATCCACAGGGACCTACACTGAAGCTTTCTTT. Protein sequence: CASSSTGTYTEAFF. The variable domain in full, with the rest retrieved from reference TRBV18 and TRBJ1-1, is NAGVMQNPRHLVRRRGQEARLRCSPMKGHSHVYWYRQLPEEGLKFMVYLQKENIIDESGMPKERFSAEFPKEGPSILRIQQVVRGDSAAYFCASSSTGTYTEAFFGQGTRLTVV.

The CDR3, as DNA: TGTGCCAGCAGTTACTCCAGTCTGATATCTGGAAACACCATATATTTT. Translating gives CASSYSSLISGNTIYF. The chain employs TRBV6-5 and TRBJ1-3; no clear D gene. V was cut by 0 bases and J by 1 base, with 10 bases left in between. CDR3 length: 16 residues. Germline CDR1 MNHEY, CDR2 SVGAGI.

The chain joins TRBV25-1 to TRBJ2-7; 8 positions match TRBD2. The ends lost 4 bases at V and 2 bases at J; junction bases unmatched: 4. The CDR3 runs 14 residues. Germline lookup yields CDR1 MGHDK and CDR2 SYGVNS. CDR3 sequence (DNA): TGTGCCAGCAGTGGAGCGGGAGTTACCTACGAGCAGTACTTC. Translating gives CASSGAGVTYEQYF.

As concerns this clone: Other DNA sequences in this sample translate to the same CDR3. The J gene is TRBJ1-3, the V gene TRBV30, with D tentatively TRBD1 (5 bases). Trimming removed 3 bases at V and 0 bases at J, with 9 bases between. Germline lookup yields CDR1 GTSNPN and CDR2 SVGIG (reference sequence). The CDR3 is made up of 14 amino acids. CDR3 coding DNA: TGTGCCTGGAGCCGACAGCGCTCTGGAAACACCATATATTTT. Amino acids: CAWSRQRSGNTIYF.

CDR3 coding DNA: TGTGCCAGTAGCGGAAACTCGCGGCGAGGGTTGAGTGAAGCTTTCTTT. Its protein product is CASSGNSRRGLSEAFF. This chain uses TRBV19 with TRBJ1-1, with D hard to call. Germline V gene sequence: CDR1 LNHDA, CDR2 SQIVND (reference sequence). Trimming pared 6 bases from V and 7 bases from J, leaving 24 bases between. The CDR3 totals 16 residues.

This chain links TRBV7-9 with TRBJ2-7; D gene uncertain. Germline loops: CDR1 SEHNR, CDR2 FQNEAQ (reference sequence). V was shortened by 1 base and J by 6 bases, with 13 bases between the two germline ends. CDR3 length equals 14 residues. In DNA, the CDR3 is TGTGCCAGCAGCTTAGACCGTGGTCTGGGCGAGCAGTACTTC. It is translated as CASSLDRGLGEQYF.

The chain recombines TRBV5-6 with TRBJ1-2; D may be TRBD1 (6 bases). Per germline, CDR1 SGHDT and CDR2 YYEEEE. Trimming pared 0 bases from V and 8 bases from J, leaving 8 bases between. CDR3 length: 12 residues. CDR3 DNA: TGTGCCAGCAGCTTGGAGGGGGACGGCTACACCTTC. Residues: CASSLEGDGYTF.

This chain connects TRBV5-8 to TRBJ2-7; D ambiguous. Trimming shortened V by 5 bases and J by 4 bases, and 7 bases separated the two germline ends. This CDR3 comprises 11 residues. The V gene's germline CDR1 is SGHTS and CDR2 YDEGEE. CDR3 DNA: TGTGCCAGCAGACTCGCTTACGAGCAGTACTTC. Translating gives CASRLAYEQYF.

J is TRBJ1-2 and V is TRBV27, with 8 bases matching TRBD1. With V trimmed by 2 bases and J by 7 bases, 6 bases remained unmatched. The CDR3 spans 14 residues. The germline CDR1 and CDR2 sequences are MNHEY and SMNVEV (reference sequence). The DNA of the CDR3 is TGTGCCAGCAGTTTACGGACAGGGTATGCTGGCTACACCTTC. Translation: CASSLRTGYAGYTF.

This chain joins TRBV27 and TRBJ2-4; maybe TRBD1 (6 bases). V lost 0 bases to trimming and J lost 3 bases, with 15 bases between them. Germline loops: CDR1 MNHEY, CDR2 SMNVEV (reference sequence). This CDR3 is built from 17 residues. For the CDR3, the DNA is TGTGCCAGCAGTTTATCATGGGGGCTGAGGGGCAAAAACATTCAGTACTTC. As protein: CASSLSWGLRGKNIQYF.

The chain carries TRBV30 and TRBJ2-2, with D possibly called TRBD1 or TRBD2 (5 bases each). Looked up from germline, CDR1 is GTSNPN and CDR2 is SVGIG (reference sequence). This CDR3 contains 12 residues. V gave up 4 bases and J gave up 7 bases, with 10 bases separating them. The CDR3 DNA sequence: TGTGCCTGGAATGGGGGTGGCGGGGAGCTGTTTTTT. It codes for CAWNGGGGELFF. The whole variable domain, remainder taken from reference TRBV30 and TRBJ2-2, is SQTIHQWPATLVQPVGSPLSLECTVEGTSNPNLYWYRQAAGRGLQLLFYSVGIGQISSEVPQNLSASRPQDRQFILSSKKLLLSDSGFYLCAWNGGGGELFFGEGSRLTVL.

This clone was counted once. V gene TRBV7-2 combines with J gene TRBJ2-5; D is unclear. Germline V lookup: CDR1 SGHTA, CDR2 FQGNSA. Trimming pared 5 bases from V and 5 bases from J, leaving 15 bases between. The CDR3 contains 14 residues. CDR3: CASSVTLQTETQYF. The CDR3 bases are TGTGCCAGCAGCGTAACCCTACAAACGGAGACCCAGTACTTC.

The chain is built from TRBV6-5 and TRBJ2-7, with D perhaps TRBD1 (6 bases). Germline V gene data show CDR1 as MNHEY and CDR2 as SVGAGI. The CDR3 has 13 amino acids. Deletions cut 8 bases from V and 2 bases from J, with 13 bases between. The CDR3 here is CASARGPTYEQYF. CDR3 DNA: TGTGCCAGCGCCAGGGGACCAACCTACGAGCAGTACTTC.

This clone has just one count. The chain employs TRBV5-1 and TRBJ1-5; no clear D. The CDR3 is made up of 13 amino acids. CDR1 SGHRS and CDR2 YFSETQ come from the germline V gene. Trimming left V 5 bases short and J 11 bases short, with 17 bases between. CDR3 sequence: CASSLDGSGTQHF. The CDR3 DNA reads as TGCGCCAGCAGTCTGGACGGTTCTGGGACCCAGCATTTT.

The chain has TRBV2 and TRBJ2-7; D is perhaps TRBD2 (6 bases). This CDR3 is built from 11 residues. The V and J ends lost 7 bases and 4 bases respectively, with 8 bases between them. Germline V gene lookup returns CDR1 SNHLY and CDR2 FYNNEI. CDR3 bases: TGTGCCAGCAAACGGGAGTACGAGCAGTACTTC. It translates to CASKREYEQYF.

With regard to this clone: The sample holds other DNA sequences that translate to the same CDR3. The V gene is TRBV29-1, the J gene TRBJ1-1; no clear D gene. The CDR3 extends over 13 amino acids. The V and J ends lost 4 bases and 0 bases respectively, with 9 bases between them. Germline V CDR1 and CDR2: SQVTM, ANQGSEA. Here the CDR3 reads CSVGRQMNTEAFF. In DNA, the CDR3 is TGCAGCGTTGGACGGCAAATGAACACTGAAGCTTTCTTT.